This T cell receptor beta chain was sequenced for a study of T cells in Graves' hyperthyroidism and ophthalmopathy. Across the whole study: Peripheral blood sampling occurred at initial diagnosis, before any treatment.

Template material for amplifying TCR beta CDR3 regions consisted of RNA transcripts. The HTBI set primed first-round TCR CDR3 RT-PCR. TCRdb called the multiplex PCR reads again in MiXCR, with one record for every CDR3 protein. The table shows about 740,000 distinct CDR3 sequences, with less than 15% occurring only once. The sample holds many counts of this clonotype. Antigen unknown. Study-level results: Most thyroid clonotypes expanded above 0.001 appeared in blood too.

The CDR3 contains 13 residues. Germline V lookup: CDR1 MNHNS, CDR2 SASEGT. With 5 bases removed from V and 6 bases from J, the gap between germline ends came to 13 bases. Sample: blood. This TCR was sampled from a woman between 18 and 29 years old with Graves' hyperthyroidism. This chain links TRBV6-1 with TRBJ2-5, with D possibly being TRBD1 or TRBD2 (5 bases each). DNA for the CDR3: TGTGCCAGCAGTCCGGGACCGGGGCAGACCCAGTACTTC. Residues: CASSPGPGQTQYF.